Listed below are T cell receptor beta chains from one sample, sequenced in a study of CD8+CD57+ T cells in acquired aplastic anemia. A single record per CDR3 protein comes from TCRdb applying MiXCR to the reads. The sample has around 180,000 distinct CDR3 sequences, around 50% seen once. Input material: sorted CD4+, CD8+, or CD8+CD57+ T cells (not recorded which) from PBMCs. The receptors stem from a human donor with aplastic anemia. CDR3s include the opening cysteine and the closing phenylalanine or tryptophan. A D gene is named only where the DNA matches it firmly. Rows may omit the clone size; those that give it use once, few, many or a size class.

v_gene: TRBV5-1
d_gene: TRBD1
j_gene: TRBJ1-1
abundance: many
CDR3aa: CASGSLQGRTEAFF
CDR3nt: TGCGCCAGCGGCTCCCTACAGGGGCGCACTGAAGCTTTCTTT

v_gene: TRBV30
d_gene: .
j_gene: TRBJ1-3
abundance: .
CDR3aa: CAWSVRGSGNTIYF
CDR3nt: TGTGCCTGGAGTGTACGGGGCAGTGGAAACACCATATATTTT

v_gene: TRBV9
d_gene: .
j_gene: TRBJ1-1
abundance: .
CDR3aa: CASSVGSPRNTEAFF
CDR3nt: TGTGCCAGCAGCGTAGGGTCACCTAGGAACACTGAAGCTTTCTTT

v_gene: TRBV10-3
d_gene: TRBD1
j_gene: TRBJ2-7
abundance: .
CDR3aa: CAISEFGQGADEQYF
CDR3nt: TGTGCCATCAGTGAGTTTGGACAGGGTGCAGACGAGCAGTACTTC

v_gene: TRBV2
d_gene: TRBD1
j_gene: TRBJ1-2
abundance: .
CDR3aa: CASTRGQGARYGYTF
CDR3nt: TGTGCCAGCACCCGAGGGCAGGGGGCAAGGTATGGCTACACCTTC

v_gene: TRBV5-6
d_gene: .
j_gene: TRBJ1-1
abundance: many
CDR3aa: CASSLFAEAFF
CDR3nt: TGTGCCAGCAGCTTGTTCGCTGAAGCTTTCTTT

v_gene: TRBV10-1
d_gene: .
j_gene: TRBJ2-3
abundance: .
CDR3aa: CASSESSGFTDTQYF
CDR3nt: TGCGCCAGCAGTGAGTCTAGCGGATTCACAGATACGCAGTATTTT

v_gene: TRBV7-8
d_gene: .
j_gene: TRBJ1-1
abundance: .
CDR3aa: CASSLAEGGLDTEAFF
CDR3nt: TGTGCCAGCAGCTTAGCGGAGGGGGGATTGGACACTGAAGCTTTCTTT

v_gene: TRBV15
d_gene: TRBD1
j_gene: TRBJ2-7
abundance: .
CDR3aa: CATSTSQGAYEQYF
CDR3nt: TGTGCCACCAGCACCTCACAGGGGGCTTACGAGCAGTACTTC

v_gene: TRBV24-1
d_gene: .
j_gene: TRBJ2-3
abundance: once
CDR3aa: CATSDPGPIGTDTQYF
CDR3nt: TGTGCCACCAGTGACCCCGGACCGATTGGCACAGATACGCAGTATTTT

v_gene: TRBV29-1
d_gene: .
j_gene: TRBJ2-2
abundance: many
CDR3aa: CSVDTQLNTGELFF
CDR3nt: TGCAGCGTTGATACCCAGCTGAACACCGGGGAGCTGTTTTTT

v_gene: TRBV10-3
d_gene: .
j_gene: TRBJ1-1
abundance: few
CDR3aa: CAISGGNTEAFF
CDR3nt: TGTGCCATCAGTGGGGGTAACACTGAAGCTTTCTTT

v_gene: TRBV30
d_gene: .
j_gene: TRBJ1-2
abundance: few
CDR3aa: CAWSRKRNYGYTF
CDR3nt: TGTGCCTGGAGTAGGAAGAGAAACTATGGCTACACCTTC

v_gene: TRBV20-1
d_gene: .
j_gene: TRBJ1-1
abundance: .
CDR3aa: CSARDRAANTEAFF
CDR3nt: TGCAGTGCTAGAGATCGGGCAGCGAACACTGAAGCTTTCTTT

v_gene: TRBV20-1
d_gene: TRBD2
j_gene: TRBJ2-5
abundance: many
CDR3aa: CSANGRGALGETQYF
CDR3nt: TGCAGTGCTAATGGGCGGGGGGCCCTAGGAGAGACCCAGTACTTC

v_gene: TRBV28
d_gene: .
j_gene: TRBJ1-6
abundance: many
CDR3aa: CASRPSVSPLHF
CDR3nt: TGTGCCAGCAGACCAAGCGTCTCACCCCTCCACTTT

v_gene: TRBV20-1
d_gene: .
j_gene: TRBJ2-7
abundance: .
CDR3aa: CSLQGASGAYEQYF
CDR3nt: TGCAGTCTACAGGGCGCTAGCGGTGCCTACGAGCAGTACTTC

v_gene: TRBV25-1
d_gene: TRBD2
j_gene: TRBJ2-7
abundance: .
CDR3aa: CASPGGGGAKGQYF
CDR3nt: TGTGCCAGCCCCGGAGGCGGGGGGGCAAAGGGGCAGTACTTC

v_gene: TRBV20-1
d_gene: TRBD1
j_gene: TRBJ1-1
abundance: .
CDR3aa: CSARETGGRAFF
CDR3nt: TGCAGTGCTAGAGAAACAGGGGGCAGGGCTTTCTTT

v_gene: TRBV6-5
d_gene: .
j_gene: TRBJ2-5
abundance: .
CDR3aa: CASSSANQETQYF
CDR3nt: TGTGCCAGCAGTTCGGCCAACCAAGAGACCCAGTACTTC

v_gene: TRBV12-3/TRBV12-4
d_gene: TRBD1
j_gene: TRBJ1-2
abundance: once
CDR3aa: CASSPRTGVGDGYTF
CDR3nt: TGTGCCAGCAGTCCGCGGACAGGCGTCGGGGATGGCTACACCTTC

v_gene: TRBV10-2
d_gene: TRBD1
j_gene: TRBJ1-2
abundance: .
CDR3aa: CASSEPGRQGDGYTF
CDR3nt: TGCGCCAGCAGTGAGCCGGGTCGACAGGGGGATGGCTACACCTTC

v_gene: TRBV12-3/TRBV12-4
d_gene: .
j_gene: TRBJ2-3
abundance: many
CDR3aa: CASSFSGLDTQYF
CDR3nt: TGTGCCAGCAGTTTTTCAGGGCTTGATACGCAGTATTTT

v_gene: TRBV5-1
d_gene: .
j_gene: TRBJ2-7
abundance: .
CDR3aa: CASSSRQDSYEQYF
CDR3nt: TGCGCCAGCAGCTCCCGACAGGATTCCTACGAGCAGTACTTC

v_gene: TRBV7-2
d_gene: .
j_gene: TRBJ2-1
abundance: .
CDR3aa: CATKLTVNNEQFF
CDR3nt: TGTGCCACCAAGCTGACGGTTAACAATGAGCAGTTCTTC

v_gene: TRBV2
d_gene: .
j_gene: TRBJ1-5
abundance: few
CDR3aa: CASSGGTGVQPQHF
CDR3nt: TGTGCCAGCAGTGGGGGCACGGGGGTTCAGCCCCAGCATTTT

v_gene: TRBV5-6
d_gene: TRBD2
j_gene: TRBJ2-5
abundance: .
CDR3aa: CASSTGLAGGGETQYF
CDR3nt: TGTGCCAGCAGCACCGGACTAGCGGGAGGGGGAGAGACCCAGTACTTC

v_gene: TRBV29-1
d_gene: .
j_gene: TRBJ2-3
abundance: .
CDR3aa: CSVDEQVLDTQYF
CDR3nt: TGCAGCGTTGACGAACAGGTTTTGGATACGCAGTATTTT

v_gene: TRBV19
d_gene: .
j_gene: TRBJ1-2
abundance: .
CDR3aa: CASSIVIGGYTF
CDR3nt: TGTGCCAGTAGTATCGTAATAGGTGGCTACACCTTC

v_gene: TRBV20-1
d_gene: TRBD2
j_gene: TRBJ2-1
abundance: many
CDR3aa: CSASPSGNNNEQFF
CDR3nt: TGCAGTGCTAGTCCTAGCGGGAACAACAATGAGCAGTTCTTC

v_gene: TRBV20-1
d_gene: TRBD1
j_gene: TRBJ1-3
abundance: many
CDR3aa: CSARDPLTGGGNTIYF
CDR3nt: TGCAGTGCTAGAGATCCCCTGACAGGGGGGGGAAACACCATATATTTT

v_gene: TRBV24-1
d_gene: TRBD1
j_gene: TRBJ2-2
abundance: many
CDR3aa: CATVGQGTGELFF
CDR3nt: TGTGCCACCGTAGGACAGGGCACCGGGGAGCTGTTTTTT

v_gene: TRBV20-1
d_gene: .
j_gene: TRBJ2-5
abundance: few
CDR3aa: CSATGQETQYF
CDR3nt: TGCAGTGCTACAGGGCAAGAGACCCAGTACTTC

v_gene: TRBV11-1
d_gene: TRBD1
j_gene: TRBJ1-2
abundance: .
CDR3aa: CASSLGVVDRVYGYTF
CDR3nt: TGTGCCAGCAGCTTGGGGGTGGTGGACAGGGTCTATGGCTACACCTTC

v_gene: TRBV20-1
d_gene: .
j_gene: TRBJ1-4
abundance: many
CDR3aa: CSASRQGNEKLFF
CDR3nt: TGCAGTGCTAGCCGGCAGGGTAATGAAAAACTGTTTTTT

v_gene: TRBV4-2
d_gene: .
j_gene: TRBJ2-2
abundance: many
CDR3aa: CASSQDGAGTGELFF
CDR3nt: TGTGCCAGCAGCCAAGACGGCGCGGGTACCGGGGAGCTGTTTTTT

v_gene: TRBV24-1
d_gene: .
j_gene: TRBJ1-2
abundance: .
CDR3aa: CATSDGRWTNYGYTF
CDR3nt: TGTGCCACCAGTGATGGGCGGTGGACTAACTATGGCTACACCTTC

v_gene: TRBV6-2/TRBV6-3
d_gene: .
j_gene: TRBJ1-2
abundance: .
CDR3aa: CASSYSGRGGYGYTF
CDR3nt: TGTGCCAGCAGTTACTCAGGCAGGGGTGGATATGGCTACACCTTC

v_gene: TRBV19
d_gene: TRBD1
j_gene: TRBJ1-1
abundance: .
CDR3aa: CASTHQGAGRTEAFF
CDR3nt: TGTGCCAGTACTCACCAGGGGGCAGGTCGTACTGAAGCTTTCTTT

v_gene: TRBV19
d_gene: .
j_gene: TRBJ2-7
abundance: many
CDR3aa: CASKMKRSGEYVQYF
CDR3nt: TGTGCCAGTAAAATGAAAAGATCAGGGGAATACGTGCAGTACTTC

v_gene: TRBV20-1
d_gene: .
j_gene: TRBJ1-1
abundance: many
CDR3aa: CSARIGLQGAEAFF
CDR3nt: TGCAGTGCTCGTATCGGGCTCCAAGGCGCTGAAGCTTTCTTT

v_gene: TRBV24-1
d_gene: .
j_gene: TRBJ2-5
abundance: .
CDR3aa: CATSEGSQETQYF
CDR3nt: TGTGCCACCAGTGAAGGGAGCCAAGAGACCCAGTACTTC

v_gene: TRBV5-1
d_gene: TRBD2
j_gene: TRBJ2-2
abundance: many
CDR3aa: CASSRWTSGGTTGELFF
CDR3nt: TGCGCCAGCAGCCGTTGGACTAGCGGGGGGACCACCGGGGAGCTGTTTTTT

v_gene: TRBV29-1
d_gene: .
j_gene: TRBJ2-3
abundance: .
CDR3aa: CSVEAGATDTQYF
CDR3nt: TGCAGCGTTGAAGCGGGAGCCACAGATACGCAGTATTTT

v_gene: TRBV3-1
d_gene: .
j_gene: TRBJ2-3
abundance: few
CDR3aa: CASSPRSGSDTQYF
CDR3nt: TGTGCCAGCAGCCCCCGATCGGGGTCCGATACGCAGTATTTT

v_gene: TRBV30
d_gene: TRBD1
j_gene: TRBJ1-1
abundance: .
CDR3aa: CAWSAGRTGNTEAFF
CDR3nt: TGTGCCTGGAGTGCAGGACGGACAGGGAACACTGAAGCTTTCTTT

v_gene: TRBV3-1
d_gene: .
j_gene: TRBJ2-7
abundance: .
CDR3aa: CASSQGSGGREYF
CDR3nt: TGTGCCAGCAGCCAAGGATCCGGGGGCCGGGAGTACTTC

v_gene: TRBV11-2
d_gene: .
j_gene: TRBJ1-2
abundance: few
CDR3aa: CASSPDRNYGCTF
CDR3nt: TGTGCCAGCAGTCCCGACAGAAACTATGGCTGCACCTTC

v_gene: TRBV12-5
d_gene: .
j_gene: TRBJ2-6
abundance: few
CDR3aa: CASGFLMGANVLTF
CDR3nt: TGTGCTAGTGGTTTCTTAATGGGGGCCAACGTCCTGACTTTC

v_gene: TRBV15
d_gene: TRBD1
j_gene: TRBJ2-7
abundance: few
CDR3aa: CATSVTGVGYEQYF
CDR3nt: TGTGCCACCAGCGTAACAGGGGTGGGGTACGAGCAGTACTTC

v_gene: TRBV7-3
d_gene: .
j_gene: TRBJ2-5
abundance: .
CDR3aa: CASSIDQETQYF
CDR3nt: TGTGCCAGCAGTATCGACCAAGAGACCCAGTACTTC